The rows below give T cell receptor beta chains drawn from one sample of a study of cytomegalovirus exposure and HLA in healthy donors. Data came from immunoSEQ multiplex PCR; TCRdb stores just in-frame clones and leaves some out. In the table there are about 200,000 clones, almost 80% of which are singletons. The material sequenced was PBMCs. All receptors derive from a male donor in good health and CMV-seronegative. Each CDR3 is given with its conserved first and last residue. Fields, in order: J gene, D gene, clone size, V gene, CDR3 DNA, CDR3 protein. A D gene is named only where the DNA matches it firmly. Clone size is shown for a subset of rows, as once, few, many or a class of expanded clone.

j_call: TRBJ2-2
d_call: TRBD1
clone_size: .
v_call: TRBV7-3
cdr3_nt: TGTGCCAGCAGCCCGGGACAGGGGAACACCGGGGAGCTGTTTTTT
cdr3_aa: CASSPGQGNTGELFF

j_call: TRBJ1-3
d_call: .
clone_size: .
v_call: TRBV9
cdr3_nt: TGTGCCAGCAGCGTAGGAACAGGGAGTAGGTACACCATATATTTT
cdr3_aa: CASSVGTGSRYTIYF

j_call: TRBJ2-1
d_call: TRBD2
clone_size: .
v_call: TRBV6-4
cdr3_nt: TGTGCCAGCACGACCGGGACTAGCGGTTACAATGAGCAGTTCTTC
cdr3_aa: CASTTGTSGYNEQFF

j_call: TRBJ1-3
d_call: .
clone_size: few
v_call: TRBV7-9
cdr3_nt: TGTGCCAGCAGCCCAGTGGTCTCTGGAAACACCATATATTTT
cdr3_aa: CASSPVVSGNTIYF

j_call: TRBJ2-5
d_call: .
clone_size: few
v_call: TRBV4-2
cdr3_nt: TGTGCCAGCAGCCAAGACCCGGGGGTAGGAGAGACCCAGTACTTC
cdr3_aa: CASSQDPGVGETQYF

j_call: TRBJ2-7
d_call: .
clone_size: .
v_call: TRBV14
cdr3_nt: TGTGCCAGCAGCCAAGCCAGGGCTAGTGACGAGCAGTACTTC
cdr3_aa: CASSQARASDEQYF

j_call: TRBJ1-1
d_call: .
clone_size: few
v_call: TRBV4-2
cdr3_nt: TGTGCCAGCAGCGGCTCCTGGAACACTGAAGCTTTCTTT
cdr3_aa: CASSGSWNTEAFF

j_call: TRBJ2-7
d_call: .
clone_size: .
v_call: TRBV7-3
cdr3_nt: TGTGCCAGCAGCCCTTTCGGTCCCTACGAGCAGTACTTC
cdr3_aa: CASSPFGPYEQYF

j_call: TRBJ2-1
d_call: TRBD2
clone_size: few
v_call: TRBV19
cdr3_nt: TGTGCCAGTAATGTTTTGGCGGGAGGCTACAATGAGCAGTTCTTC
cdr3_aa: CASNVLAGGYNEQFF

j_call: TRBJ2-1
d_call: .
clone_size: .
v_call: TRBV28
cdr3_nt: TGTGCCAGCAGTTTATCCGGGACTTTAAATGAGCAGTTCTTC
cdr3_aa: CASSLSGTLNEQFF

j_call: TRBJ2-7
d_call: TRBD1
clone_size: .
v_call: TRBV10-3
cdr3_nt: TGTGCCAGCCGGGACAGCTCGTTGTCCCTCGAGCAGTACTTC
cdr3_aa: CASRDSSLSLEQYF

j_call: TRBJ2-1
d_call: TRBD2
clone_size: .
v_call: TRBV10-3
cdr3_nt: TGTGCCATCAGTGGAACTAGCGGGTACAATGAGCAGTTCTTC
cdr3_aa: CAISGTSGYNEQFF

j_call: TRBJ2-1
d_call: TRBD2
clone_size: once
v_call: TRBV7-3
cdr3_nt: TGTGCCAGCCGTAGGGGACTAGCGGGGGGGCCCAATGAGCAGTTCTTC
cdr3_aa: CASRRGLAGGPNEQFF

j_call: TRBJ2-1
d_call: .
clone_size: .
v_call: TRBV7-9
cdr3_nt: TGTGCCAGCCGCGGGACGCTTTACAATGAGCAGTTCTTC
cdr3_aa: CASRGTLYNEQFF

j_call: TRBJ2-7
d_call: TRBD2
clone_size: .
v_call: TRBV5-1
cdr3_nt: TGCGCCAGCAGCCCAATAGCGGGGGGAAACTACGAGCAGTACTTC
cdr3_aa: CASSPIAGGNYEQYF

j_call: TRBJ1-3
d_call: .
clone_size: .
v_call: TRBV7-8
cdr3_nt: TGTGCCAGCAGCTTAGCGCTGGGGGCTACCTCTGGAAACACCATATATTTT
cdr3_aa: CASSLALGATSGNTIYF

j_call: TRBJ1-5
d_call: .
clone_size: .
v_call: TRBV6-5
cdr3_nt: TGTGCCAGCAGTTACCACTCGGGCAATCAGCCCCAGCATTTT
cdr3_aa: CASSYHSGNQPQHF

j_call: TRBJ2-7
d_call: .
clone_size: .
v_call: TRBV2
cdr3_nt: TGTGCCAGCGGGAGCTCCTACGAGCAGTACTTC
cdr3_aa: CASGSSYEQYF

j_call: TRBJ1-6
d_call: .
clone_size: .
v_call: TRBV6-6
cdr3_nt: TGTGCCAGCAGTCCCGGACCCAGGGGTTATAATTCACCCCTCCACTTT
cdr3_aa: CASSPGPRGYNSPLHF

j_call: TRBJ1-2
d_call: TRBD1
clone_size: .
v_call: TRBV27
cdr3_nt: TGTGCCAGCAGTTCTCTCAGGGGGCGGTCTGGCTACACCTTC
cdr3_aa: CASSSLRGRSGYTF

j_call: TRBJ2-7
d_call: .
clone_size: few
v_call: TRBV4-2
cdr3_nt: TGTGCCAGCAGCCAAGAGGGGCTAGTTCTGGGCGAGCAGTACTTC
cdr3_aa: CASSQEGLVLGEQYF

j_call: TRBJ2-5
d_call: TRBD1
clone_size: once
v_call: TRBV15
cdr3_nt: TGTGCCACCAGCAGCCCGGGACAGGATTTCCAAGAGACCCAGTACTTC
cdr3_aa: CATSSPGQDFQETQYF

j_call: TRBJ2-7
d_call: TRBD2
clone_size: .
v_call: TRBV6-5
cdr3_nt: TGTGCCAGCAGTTGGACTAGCGGGAGCAACGAGCAGTACTTC
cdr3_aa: CASSWTSGSNEQYF

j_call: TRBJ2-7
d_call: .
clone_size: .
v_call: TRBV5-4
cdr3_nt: TGTGCCAGCAGCCCGTTGGGGGGATCCTACGAGCAGTACTTC
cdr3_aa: CASSPLGGSYEQYF

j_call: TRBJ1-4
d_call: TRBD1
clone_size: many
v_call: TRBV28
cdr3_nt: TGTGCCAGCAGACCACCGGACAGGAATGAAAAACTGTTTTTT
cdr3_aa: CASRPPDRNEKLFF

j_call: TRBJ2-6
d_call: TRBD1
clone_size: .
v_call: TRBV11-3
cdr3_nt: TGTGCCAGCAGCTCCGGGACAGGGGGTTTGGCTGGGGCCAACGTCCTGACTTTC
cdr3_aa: CASSSGTGGLAGANVLTF

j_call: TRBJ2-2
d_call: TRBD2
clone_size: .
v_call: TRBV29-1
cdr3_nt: TGCAGCGTCCTAAGCGGGAGTGTCGGGGAGCTGTTTTTT
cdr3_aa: CSVLSGSVGELFF

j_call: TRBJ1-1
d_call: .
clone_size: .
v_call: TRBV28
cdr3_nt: TGTGCCAGCAGTCCGCGACAGGTGAACACTGAAGCTTTCTTT
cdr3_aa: CASSPRQVNTEAFF

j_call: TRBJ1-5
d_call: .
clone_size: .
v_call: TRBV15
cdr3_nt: TGTGCCACCAGCAGAGATGGGCCTCAGCCCCAGCATTTT
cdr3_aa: CATSRDGPQPQHF

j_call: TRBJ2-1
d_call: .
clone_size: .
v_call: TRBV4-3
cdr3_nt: TGCGCCAGCAGCCGCAGCGTCCTAGTCGTCAATGAGCAGTTCTTC
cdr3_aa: CASSRSVLVVNEQFF

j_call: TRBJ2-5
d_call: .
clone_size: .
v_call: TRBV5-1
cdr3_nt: TGCGCCAGCAGCTCTTCCCAGCGGTCCCAAGAGGCCCAGTACTTC
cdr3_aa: CASSSSQRSQEAQYF

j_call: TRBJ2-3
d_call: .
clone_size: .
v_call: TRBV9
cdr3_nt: TGTGCCAGCAGCGTAGGGGGCCCAAAGGGCACAGATACGCAGTATTTT
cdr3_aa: CASSVGGPKGTDTQYF

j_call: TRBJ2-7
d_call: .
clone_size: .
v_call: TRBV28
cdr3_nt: TGTGCCAGCAGTCCTGACATATCCTACGAGCAGTACTTC
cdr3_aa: CASSPDISYEQYF

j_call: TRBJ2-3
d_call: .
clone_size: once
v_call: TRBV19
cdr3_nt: TGTGCCAGTAGTAAAGGGGCGGCAGATACGCAGTATTTT
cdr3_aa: CASSKGAADTQYF

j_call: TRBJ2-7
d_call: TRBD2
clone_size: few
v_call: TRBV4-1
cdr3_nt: TGCGCCAGCAGCCACGCAGGGACTAGCGCGTACGAGCAGTACTTC
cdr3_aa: CASSHAGTSAYEQYF